Listed here is a single T cell receptor beta chain. The sample originates from a study of blood T cell repertoires in COVID-19. Across the whole study: Sources were T cells, B-cell-depleted T cells, or PBMCs; the material itself was cDNA or gDNA.

The CDR3 loop spans 15 amino acids. CDR1 and CDR2 from the germline V gene are KGHDR and SFDVKD. V was pared by 0 bases and J by 4 bases, with 9 bases between. Per the original methods: Nucleated cell counts were estimated from reference gene primer amplification. Here immunoSEQ multiplex PCR was the method, and the copy in TCRdb shows in-frame clones only, minus some. That table is the source of V, J and clone size, and D and trimming were worked out from the DNA. The profile shows 160,000 or so clones, approximately 87% of them singletons. The sample taken for sequencing was peripheral blood. This chain joins TRBV24-1 and TRBJ2-1; tentatively, D is TRBD1 (5 bases). The receptor's source is a woman in her 70s with COVID-19, enrolled during active disease. CDR3 DNA: TGTGCCACCAGTGATTTGCAAGCAGGGTACAATGAGCAGTTCTTC. Translation: CATSDLQAGYNEQFF.